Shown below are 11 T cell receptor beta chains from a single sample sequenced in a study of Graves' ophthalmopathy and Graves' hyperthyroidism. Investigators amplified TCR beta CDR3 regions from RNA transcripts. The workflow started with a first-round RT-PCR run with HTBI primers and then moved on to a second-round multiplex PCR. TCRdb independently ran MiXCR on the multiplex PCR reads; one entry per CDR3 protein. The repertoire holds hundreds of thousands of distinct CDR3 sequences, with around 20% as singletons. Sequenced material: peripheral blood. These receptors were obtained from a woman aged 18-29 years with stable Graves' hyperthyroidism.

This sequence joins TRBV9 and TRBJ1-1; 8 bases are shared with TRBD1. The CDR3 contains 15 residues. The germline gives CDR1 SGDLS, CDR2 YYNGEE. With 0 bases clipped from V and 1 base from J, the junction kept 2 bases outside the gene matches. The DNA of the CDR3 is TGTGCCAGCAGCGTAGTTGGGACAGGGAACACTGAAGCTTTCTTT. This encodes CASSVVGTGNTEAFF.

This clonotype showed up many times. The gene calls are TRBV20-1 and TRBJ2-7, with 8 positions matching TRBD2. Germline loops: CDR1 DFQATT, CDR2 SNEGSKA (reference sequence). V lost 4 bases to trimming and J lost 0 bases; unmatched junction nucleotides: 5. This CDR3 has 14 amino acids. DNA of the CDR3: TGCAGTGCTAAATTAGCGGGGAACTCCTACGAGCAGTACTTC. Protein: CSAKLAGNSYEQYF.

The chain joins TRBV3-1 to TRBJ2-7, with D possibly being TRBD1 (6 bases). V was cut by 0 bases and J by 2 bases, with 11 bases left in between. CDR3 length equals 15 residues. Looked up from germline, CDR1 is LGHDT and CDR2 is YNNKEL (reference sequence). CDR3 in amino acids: CASSQDAGAPYEQYF. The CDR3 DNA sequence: TGTGCCAGCAGCCAAGATGCAGGGGCCCCCTACGAGCAGTACTTC.

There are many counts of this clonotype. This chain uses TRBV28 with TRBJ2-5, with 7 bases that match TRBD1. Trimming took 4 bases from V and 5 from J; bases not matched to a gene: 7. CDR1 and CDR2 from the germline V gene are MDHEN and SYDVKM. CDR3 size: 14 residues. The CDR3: CASSSTGSIETQYF. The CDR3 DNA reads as TGTGCCAGCAGTTCGACAGGGTCGATCGAGACCCAGTACTTC. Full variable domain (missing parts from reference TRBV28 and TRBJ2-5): DVKVTQSSRYLVKRTGEKVFLECVQDMDHENMFWYRQDPGLGLRLIYFSYDVKMKEKGDIPEGYSVSREKKERFSLILESASTNQTSMYLCASSSTGSIETQYFGPGTRLLVL.

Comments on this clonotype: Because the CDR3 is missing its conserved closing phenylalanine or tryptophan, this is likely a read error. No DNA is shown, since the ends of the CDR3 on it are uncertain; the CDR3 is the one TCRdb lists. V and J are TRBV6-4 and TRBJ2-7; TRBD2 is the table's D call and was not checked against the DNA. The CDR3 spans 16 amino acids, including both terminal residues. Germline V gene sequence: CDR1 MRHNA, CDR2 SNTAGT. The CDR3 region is CASSDFMAGKAWEQCY.

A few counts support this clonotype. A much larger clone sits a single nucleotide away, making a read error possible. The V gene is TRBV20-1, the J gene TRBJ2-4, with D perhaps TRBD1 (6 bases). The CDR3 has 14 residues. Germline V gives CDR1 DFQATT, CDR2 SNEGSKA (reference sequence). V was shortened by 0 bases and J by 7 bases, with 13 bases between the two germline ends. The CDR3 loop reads CSAREGGIANIQYF. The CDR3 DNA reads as TGCAGTGCTAGAGAAGGGGGTATCGCGAACATTCAGTACTTC.

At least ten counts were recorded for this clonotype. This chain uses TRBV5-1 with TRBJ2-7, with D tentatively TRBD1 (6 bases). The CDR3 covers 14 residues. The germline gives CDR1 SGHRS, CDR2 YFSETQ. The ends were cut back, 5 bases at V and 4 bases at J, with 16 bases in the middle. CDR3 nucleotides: TGCGCCAGCAGAACCGGGACAATAAGTTACGAGCAGTACTTC. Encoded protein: CASRTGTISYEQYF.

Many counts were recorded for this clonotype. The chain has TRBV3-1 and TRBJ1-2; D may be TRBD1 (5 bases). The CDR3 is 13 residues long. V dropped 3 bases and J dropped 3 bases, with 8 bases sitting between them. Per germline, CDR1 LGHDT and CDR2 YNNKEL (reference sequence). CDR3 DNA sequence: TGTGCCAGCAGCCAGACAGAATACTATGGCTACACCTTC. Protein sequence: CASSQTEYYGYTF.

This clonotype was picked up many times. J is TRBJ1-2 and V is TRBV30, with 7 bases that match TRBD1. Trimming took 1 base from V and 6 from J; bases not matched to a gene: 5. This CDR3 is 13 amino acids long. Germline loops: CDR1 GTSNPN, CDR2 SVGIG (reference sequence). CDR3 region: CAWSGGQTNGYTF. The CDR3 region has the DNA TGTGCCTGGAGTGGGGGACAGACAAATGGCTACACCTTC.

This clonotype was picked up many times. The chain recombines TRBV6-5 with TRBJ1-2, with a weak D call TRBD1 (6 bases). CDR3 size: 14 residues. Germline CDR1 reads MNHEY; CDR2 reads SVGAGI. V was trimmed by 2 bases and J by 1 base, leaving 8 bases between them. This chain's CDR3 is CASSYGGRNYGYTF. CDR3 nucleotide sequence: TGTGCCAGCAGTTACGGGGGGCGTAACTATGGCTACACCTTC.

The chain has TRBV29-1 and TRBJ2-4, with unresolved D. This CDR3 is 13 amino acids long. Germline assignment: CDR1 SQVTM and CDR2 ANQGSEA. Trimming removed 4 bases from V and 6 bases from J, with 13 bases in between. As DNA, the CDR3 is TGCAGCGTTGGTTCAGACCCAAGAAACATTCAGTACTTC. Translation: CSVGSDPRNIQYF.